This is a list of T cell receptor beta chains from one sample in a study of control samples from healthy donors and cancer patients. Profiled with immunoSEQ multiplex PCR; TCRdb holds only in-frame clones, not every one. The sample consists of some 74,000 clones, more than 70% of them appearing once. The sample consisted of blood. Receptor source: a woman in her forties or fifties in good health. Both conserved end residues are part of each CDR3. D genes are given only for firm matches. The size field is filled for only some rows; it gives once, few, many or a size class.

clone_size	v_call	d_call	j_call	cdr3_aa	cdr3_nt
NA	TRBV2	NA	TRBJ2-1	CASSDSQRNEQFF	TGTGCCAGCAGTGACTCTCAACGCAATGAGCAGTTCTTC
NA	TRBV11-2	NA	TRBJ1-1	CASIGQGLHTEAFF	TGTGCCAGCATCGGGCAGGGTTTGCACACTGAAGCTTTCTTT
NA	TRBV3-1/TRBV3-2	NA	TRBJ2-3	CASSQGSTSTDTQYF	TGTGCCAGCAGCCAGGGCTCAACTAGCACAGATACGCAGTATTTT
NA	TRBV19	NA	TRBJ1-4	CASSDLGLDEKLFF	TGTGCCAGTAGTGACTTAGGTCTTGATGAAAAACTGTTTTTT
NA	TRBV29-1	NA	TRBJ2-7	CSVVSQGGYEQYF	TGCAGCGTTGTGAGTCAGGGGGGCTACGAGCAGTACTTC
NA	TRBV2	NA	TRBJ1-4	CASSGNTNEKLFF	TGTGCCAGCAGCGGGAATACTAATGAAAAACTGTTTTTT
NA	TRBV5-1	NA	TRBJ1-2	CASSLDTSYGYTF	TGCGCCAGCAGCTTGGACACTTCCTATGGCTACACCTTC
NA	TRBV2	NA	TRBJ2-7	CASNPLGEQYF	TGTGCCAGCAACCCGTTGGGAGAGCAGTACTTC
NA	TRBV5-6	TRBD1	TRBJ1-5	CASSLAGTGHQPQHF	TGTGCCAGCAGCTTGGCGGGGACAGGGCATCAGCCCCAGCATTTT
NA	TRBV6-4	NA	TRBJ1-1	CASSTGQNTEAFF	TGTGCCAGCAGTACTGGACAGAACACTGAAGCTTTCTTT
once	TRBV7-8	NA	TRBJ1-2	CASSFLFAAGYTF	TGTGCCAGCAGCTTTTTATTCGCAGCAGGCTACACCTTC